This paragraph reports one TCR beta chain. This sample is drawn from a study of blood T cell repertoires in COVID-19. V was trimmed by 3 bases and J by 5 bases, leaving 14 bases between them. Germline loops: CDR1 GTSNPN, CDR2 SVGIG (reference sequence). The CDR3 totals 14 residues. Study processing details: Reference gene primer amplification gave nucleated cell count estimates. Some clones are missing from TCRdb's copy, which holds only in-frame ones; the method was immunoSEQ multiplex PCR. V and J calls and clone size are those listed in that table; D and trimming were worked out from the DNA. The sample holds some 67,000 clones, less than 95% seen once.

The rearrangement uses TRBV30 and TRBJ1-5; D possibly corresponds to TRBD1 (5 bases). Sequencing was done on a sample of peripheral blood. The sequence was obtained from a woman younger than 35 with acute or convalescent COVID-19. The CDR3 spells CAWSDLGGDQPQHF. CDR3 nucleotide sequence: TGTGCCTGGAGCGACCTGGGAGGGGATCAGCCCCAGCATTTT.